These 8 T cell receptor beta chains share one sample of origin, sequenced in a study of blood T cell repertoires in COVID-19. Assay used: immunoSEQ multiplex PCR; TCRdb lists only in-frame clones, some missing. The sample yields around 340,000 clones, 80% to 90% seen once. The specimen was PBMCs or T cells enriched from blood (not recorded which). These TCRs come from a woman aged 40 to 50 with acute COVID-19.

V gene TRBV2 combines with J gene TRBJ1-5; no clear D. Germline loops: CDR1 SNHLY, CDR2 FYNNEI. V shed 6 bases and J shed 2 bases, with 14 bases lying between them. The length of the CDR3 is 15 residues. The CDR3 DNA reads TGTGCCAGCAGCGCGTTCGTGATGGGCAATCAGCCCCAGCATTTT. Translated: CASSAFVMGNQPQHF.

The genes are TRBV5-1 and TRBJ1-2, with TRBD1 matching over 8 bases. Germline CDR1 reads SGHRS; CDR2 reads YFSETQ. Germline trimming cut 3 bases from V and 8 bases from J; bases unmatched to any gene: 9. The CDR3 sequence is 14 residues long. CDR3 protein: CASSYRQGAGGYTF. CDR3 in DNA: TGCGCCAGCAGCTATCGGCAGGGGGCGGGAGGCTACACCTTC.

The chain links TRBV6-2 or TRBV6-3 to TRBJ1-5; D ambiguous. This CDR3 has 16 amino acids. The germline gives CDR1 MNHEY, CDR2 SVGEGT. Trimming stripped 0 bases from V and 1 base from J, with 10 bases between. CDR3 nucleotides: TGTGCCAGCAGTTACTCGGTCGCCGGGAGCAATCAGCCCCAGCATTTT. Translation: CASSYSVAGSNQPQHF.

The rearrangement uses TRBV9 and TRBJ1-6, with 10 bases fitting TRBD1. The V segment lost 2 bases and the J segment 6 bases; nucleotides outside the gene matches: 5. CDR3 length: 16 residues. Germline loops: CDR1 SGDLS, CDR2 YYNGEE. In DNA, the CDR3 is TGTGCCAGCAGCGTGGACGGGACAGGGGCTAATTCACCCCTCCACTTT. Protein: CASSVDGTGANSPLHF.

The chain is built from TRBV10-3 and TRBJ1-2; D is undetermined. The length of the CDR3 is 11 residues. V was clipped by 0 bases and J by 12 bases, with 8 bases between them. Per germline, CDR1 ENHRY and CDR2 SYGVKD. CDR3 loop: CAISESWYNTF. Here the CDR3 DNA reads TGTGCCATCAGTGAGTCGTGGTACAACACCTTC.

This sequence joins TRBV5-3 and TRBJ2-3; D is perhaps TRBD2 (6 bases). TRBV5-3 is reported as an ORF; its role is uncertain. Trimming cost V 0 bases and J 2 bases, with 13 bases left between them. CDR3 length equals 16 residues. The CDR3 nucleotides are TGTGCCAGAAGCTTGGTCTGGGGGGATCCCACAGATACGCAGTATTTT. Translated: CARSLVWGDPTDTQYF.

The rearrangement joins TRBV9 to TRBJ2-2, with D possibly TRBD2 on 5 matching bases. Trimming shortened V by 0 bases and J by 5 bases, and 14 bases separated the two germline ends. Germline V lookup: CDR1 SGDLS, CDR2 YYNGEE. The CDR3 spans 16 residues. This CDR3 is CASSVGLATSTGELFF. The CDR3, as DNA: TGTGCCAGCAGCGTAGGTCTAGCAACGAGTACCGGGGAGCTGTTTTTT. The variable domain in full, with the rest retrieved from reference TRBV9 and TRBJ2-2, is DSGVTQTPKHLITATGQRVTLRCSPRSGDLSVYWYQQSLDQGLQFLIQYYNGEERAKGNILERFSAQQFPDLHSELNLSSLELGDSALYFCASSVGLATSTGELFFGEGSRLTVL.

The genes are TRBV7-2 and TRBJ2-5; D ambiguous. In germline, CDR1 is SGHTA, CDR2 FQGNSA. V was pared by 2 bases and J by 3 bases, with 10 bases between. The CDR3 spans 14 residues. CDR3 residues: CASSLSSVEETQYF. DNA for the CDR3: TGTGCCAGCAGCTTATCCAGCGTGGAAGAGACCCAGTACTTC.